This TCR beta chain was recovered during a study of T-cell memory formation after mild COVID-19. Whole-study results and caveats: Nothing confirmed that second-wave clones peaking on day 37 were specific for SARS-CoV-2. Clones that got smaller from day 15 to 85 had even CD4/CD8, while clones growing later tipped toward CD4+.

MiXCR, applied by TCRdb to the 5' RACE reads, yields one record per CDR3 protein. The data contain around 510,000 distinct CDR3 sequences, less than 25% of them singletons. In its sample, this clonotype was seen many times. Its cognate antigen is unknown. The CDR3 is 15 amino acids. V shed 4 bases and J 6 bases; nucleotides not matched to a gene: 6. CDR1 and CDR2 from the germline V gene are MGHRA and YSYEKL. The source of this sequence is an adult woman who had mild COVID-19 (a few samples of this study predate the infection). Cell type and time point are not known. The V and J genes are TRBV4-1 and TRBJ2-1; TRBD2 agrees at 10 bases. The sequencing sample was made of PBMCs or a T cell subset sorted from them (not recorded which). This chain's CDR3 is CASSPLGLASNEQFF. The CDR3 DNA follows: TGCGCCAGCAGCCCATTGGGACTAGCGTCCAATGAGCAGTTCTTC.